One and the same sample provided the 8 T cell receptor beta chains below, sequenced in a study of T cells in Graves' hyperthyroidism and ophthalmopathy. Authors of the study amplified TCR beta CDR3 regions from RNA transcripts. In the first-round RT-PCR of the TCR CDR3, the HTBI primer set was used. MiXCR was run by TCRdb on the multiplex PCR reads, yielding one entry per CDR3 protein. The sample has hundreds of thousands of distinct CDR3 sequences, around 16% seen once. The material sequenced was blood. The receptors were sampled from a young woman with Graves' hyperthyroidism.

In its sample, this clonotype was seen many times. CDR3 in amino acids: CASSFQLLPGVSGANVLTF. The CDR3 DNA follows: TGTGCCAGCAGTTTCCAACTTCTTCCCGGGGTCTCTGGGGCCAACGTCCTGACTTTC. This chain joins TRBV28 and TRBJ2-6; TRBD2 is a possible D gene (5 bases). CDR3 length: 19 amino acids. CDR1 is MDHEN and CDR2 is SYDVKM in the germline V gene. Trimming took off 3 bases at V and 0 bases at J, with 18 bases between the two ends. Combining the CDR3 with reference TRBV28 and TRBJ2-6 gives the whole variable domain DVKVTQSSRYLVKRTGEKVFLECVQDMDHENMFWYRQDPGLGLRLIYFSYDVKMKEKGDIPEGYSVSREKKERFSLILESASTNQTSMYLCASSFQLLPGVSGANVLTFGAGSRLTVL.

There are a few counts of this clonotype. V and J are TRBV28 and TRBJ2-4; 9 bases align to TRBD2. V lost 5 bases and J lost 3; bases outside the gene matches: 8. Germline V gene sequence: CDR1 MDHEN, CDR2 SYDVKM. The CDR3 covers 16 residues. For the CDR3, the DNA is TGTGCCAGCAGTGAGGGCCTAGCGGGACGCAAAAACATTCAGTACTTC. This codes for CASSEGLAGRKNIQYF.

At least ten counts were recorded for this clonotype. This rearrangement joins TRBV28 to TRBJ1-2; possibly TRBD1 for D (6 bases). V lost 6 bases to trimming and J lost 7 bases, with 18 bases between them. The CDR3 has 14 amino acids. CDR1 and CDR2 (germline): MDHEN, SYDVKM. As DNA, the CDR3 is TGTGCCAGCAGCCGCTCTGACAGGACTACTGGCTACACCTTC. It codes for CASSRSDRTTGYTF.

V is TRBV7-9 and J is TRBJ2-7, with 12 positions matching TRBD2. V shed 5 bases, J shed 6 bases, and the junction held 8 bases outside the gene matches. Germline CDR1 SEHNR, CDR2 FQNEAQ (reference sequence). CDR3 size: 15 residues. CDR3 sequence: CASSLTSGSPLEQYF. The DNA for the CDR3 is TGTGCCAGCAGCCTGACTAGCGGGAGCCCCCTCGAGCAGTACTTC.

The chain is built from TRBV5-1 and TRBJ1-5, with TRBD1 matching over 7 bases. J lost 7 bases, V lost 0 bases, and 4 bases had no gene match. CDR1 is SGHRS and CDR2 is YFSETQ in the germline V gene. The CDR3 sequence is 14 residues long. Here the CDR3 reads CASSLEGGRQPQHF. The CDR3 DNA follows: TGCGCCAGCAGCTTGGAAGGGGGCCGGCAGCCCCAGCATTTT. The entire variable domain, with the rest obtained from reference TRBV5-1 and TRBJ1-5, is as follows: KAGVTQTPRYLIKTRGQQVTLSCSPISGHRSVSWYQQTPGQGLQFLFEYFSETQRNKGNFPGRFSGRQFSNSRSEMNVSTLELGDSALYLCASSLEGGRQPQHFGDGTRLSIL.

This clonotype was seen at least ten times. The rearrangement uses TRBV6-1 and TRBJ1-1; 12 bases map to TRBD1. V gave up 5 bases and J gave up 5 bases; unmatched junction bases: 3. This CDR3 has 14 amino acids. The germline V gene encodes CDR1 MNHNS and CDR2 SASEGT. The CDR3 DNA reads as TGTGCCAGCAGTCGGGACAGGGGGCTTACTGAAGCTTTCTTT. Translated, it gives CASSRDRGLTEAFF.

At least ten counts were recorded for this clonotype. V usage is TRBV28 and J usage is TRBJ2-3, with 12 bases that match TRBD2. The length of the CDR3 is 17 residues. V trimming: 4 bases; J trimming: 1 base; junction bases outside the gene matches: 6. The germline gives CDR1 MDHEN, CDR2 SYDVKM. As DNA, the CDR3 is TGTGCCAGCAGTTACGGACTAGCGGGAATGGGCACAGATACGCAGTATTTT. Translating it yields CASSYGLAGMGTDTQYF.

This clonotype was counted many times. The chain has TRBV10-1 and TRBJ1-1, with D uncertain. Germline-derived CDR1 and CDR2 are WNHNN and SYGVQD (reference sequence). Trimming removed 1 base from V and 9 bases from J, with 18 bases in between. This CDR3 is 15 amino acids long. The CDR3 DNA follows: TGCGCCAGCAGTGAGTTTAGTATCGCAGAAGACCAAGCTTTCTTT. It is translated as CASSEFSIAEDQAFF.